These 18 T cell receptor beta chains share one sample of origin, sequenced in a study of T cell changes during pregnancy in multiple sclerosis. TCRdb's copy holds only in-frame clones and misses some; the assay was immunoSEQ multiplex PCR. The data hold 25,000 to 35,000 clones, with around nine tenths observed a single time. This sample comprised CD4+ T cells from peripheral blood mononuclear cells, obtained in the second trimester of pregnancy. The source is a female donor in good health, enrolled as a control in a pregnancy study.

The chain links TRBV9 to TRBJ2-7, with no clear D. In germline, CDR1 is SGDLS, CDR2 YYNGEE. This CDR3 is 13 amino acids long. The ends were cut back, 0 bases at V and 3 bases at J, with 7 bases in the middle. CDR3 coding DNA: TGTGCCAGCAGCGTAGGGAGTAACTACGAGCAGTACTTC. Residues: CASSVGSNYEQYF.

The CDR3 DNA reads TGTGCCAGCTCACCACAGCAGGGCAATCAGCCCCAGCATTTT. Encoded protein: CASSPQQGNQPQHF. The rearrangement joins TRBV18 to TRBJ1-5; D is ambiguous. The CDR3 runs 14 residues. The germline gives CDR1 KGHSH, CDR2 LQKENI. V shed 1 base and J shed 2 bases, with 6 bases lying between them.

The chain is built from TRBV5-5 and TRBJ2-2; the match to TRBD1 covers 9 bases. CDR3 length equals 18 residues. The V segment lost 4 bases and the J segment 5 bases; nucleotides outside the gene matches: 15. Germline assignment: CDR1 SGHKS and CDR2 YYEKEE (reference sequence). CDR3: CASSRTGGALVGTGELFF. Here the CDR3 DNA reads TGTGCCAGCAGCAGAACAGGGGGCGCTTTAGTCGGGACCGGGGAGCTGTTTTTT. The full variable domain, rest sourced from reference TRBV5-5 and TRBJ2-2, is DAGVTQSPTHLIKTRGQQVTLRCSPISGHKSVSWYQQVLGQGPQFIFQYYEKEERGRGNFPDRFSARQFPNYSSELNVNALLLGDSALYLCASSRTGGALVGTGELFFGEGSRLTVL.

The chain carries TRBV7-8 and TRBJ1-2; 7 bases map to TRBD1. CDR1 is SGHVS, CDR2 FQNEAQ, per germline. This CDR3 is built from 14 residues. V was pared by 4 bases and J by 8 bases, with 10 bases of the junction left unmatched. CDR3 residues: CASSYRQGDNGYTF. The DNA for the CDR3 is TGTGCCAGCAGCTACCGACAGGGAGATAACGGCTACACCTTC. Variable domain in full (rest from reference TRBV7-8 and TRBJ1-2): GAGVSQSPRYKVAKRGQDVALRCDPISGHVSLFWYQQALGQGPEFLTYFQNEAQLDKSGLPSDRFFAERPEGSVSTLKIQRTQQEDSAVYLCASSYRQGDNGYTFGSGTRLTVV.

The chain links TRBV2 to TRBJ2-3; weak D call: TRBD2 (5 bases). The CDR3 sequence is 16 residues long. Germline V gene lookup returns CDR1 SNHLY and CDR2 FYNNEI. V lost 1 base, J lost 0 bases, and 11 bases lay in between. The CDR3 loop reads CASSEGGNPSTDTQYF. The CDR3 DNA follows: TGTGCCAGCAGTGAAGGAGGGAACCCTAGCACAGATACGCAGTATTTT. Filled out from reference TRBV2 and TRBJ2-3, the complete variable domain reads EPEVTQTPSHQVTQMGQEVILRCVPISNHLYFYWYRQILGQKVEFLVSFYNNEISEKSEIFDDQFSVERPDGSNFTLKIRSTKLEDSAMYFCASSEGGNPSTDTQYFGPGTRLTVL.

The V gene is TRBV13, the J gene TRBJ2-7; D possibly corresponds to TRBD1 (6 bases). The V and J ends lost 6 bases and 3 bases respectively, with 18 bases between them. Germline loops: CDR1 PRHDT, CDR2 FYEKMQ (reference sequence). The length of the CDR3 is 15 residues. The CDR3 DNA reads TGTGCCAGCAGACCTAGAGGGGGTTACAACTACGAGCAGTACTTC. Amino acid sequence: CASRPRGGYNYEQYF.

The chain employs TRBV9 and TRBJ1-1; weak D call: TRBD1 (6 bases). The V gene lost 3 bases and the J gene lost 1 base, with 10 bases spanning the gap. CDR3 size: 14 residues. Germline values: CDR1 SGDLS, CDR2 YYNGEE. CDR3 in amino acids: CASSASQGNTEAFF. The CDR3 nucleotides are TGTGCCAGCAGCGCATCACAGGGGAACACTGAAGCTTTCTTT. Based on the CDR3 plus reference TRBV9 and TRBJ1-1, the full variable domain is DSGVTQTPKHLITATGQRVTLRCSPRSGDLSVYWYQQSLDQGLQFLIQYYNGEERAKGNILERFSAQQFPDLHSELNLSSLELGDSALYFCASSASQGNTEAFFGQGTRLTVV.

V gene TRBV5-6 combines with J gene TRBJ1-4; no definite D call. V gave up 0 bases and J gave up 2 bases, with 8 bases separating them. The germline gives CDR1 SGHDT, CDR2 YYEEEE. CDR3 size: 15 residues. The CDR3 sequence: CASSLGRSTNEKLFF. CDR3 bases: TGTGCCAGCAGCTTGGGGCGGTCCACTAATGAAAAACTGTTTTTT.

The chain carries TRBV7-2 and TRBJ2-5; no firm D call. The CDR3 covers 15 residues. Germline-derived CDR1 and CDR2 are SGHTA and FQGNSA. Trimming shortened V by 5 bases and J by 1 base, and 14 bases separated the two germline ends. CDR3 nucleotides: TGTGCCAGCAGCCCTGAACCCGGGTCCCAAGAGACCCAGTACTTC. This sequence encodes CASSPEPGSQETQYF. The variable domain in full, with the rest retrieved from reference TRBV7-2 and TRBJ2-5, is GAGVSQSPSNKVTEKGKDVELRCDPISGHTALYWYRQSLGQGLEFLIYFQGNSAPDKSGLPSDRFSAERTGGSVSTLTIQRTQQEDSAVYLCASSPEPGSQETQYFGPGTRLLVL.

The CDR3 DNA sequence: TGTGCCTGGAGTGTAGGAACAGGGAATCAGCCCCAGCATTTT. The encoded protein is CAWSVGTGNQPQHF. This chain uses TRBV30 with TRBJ1-5; perhaps TRBD1 as D (6 bases). V was pared by 0 bases and J by 4 bases, with 10 bases between. CDR3 length: 14 amino acids. Germline V CDR1 and CDR2: GTSNPN, SVGIG (reference sequence).

DNA for the CDR3: TGTGCCAGCAGCTTAGATGGCAGGGGGCTTGGTGGCTACACCTTC. Translation gives CASSLDGRGLGGYTF. The rearrangement links TRBV7-2 to TRBJ1-2; 8 bases align to TRBD1. CDR3 length equals 15 residues. Germline-derived CDR1 and CDR2 are SGHTA and FQGNSA. J gave up 7 bases and V 1 base, and 8 bases lay outside the gene matches.

The J gene is TRBJ2-3, the V gene TRBV18; D unclear. V gave up 0 bases and J gave up 3 bases, with 16 bases separating them. In germline, CDR1 is KGHSH, CDR2 LQKENI. The CDR3 runs 17 residues. The CDR3 loop reads CASSPPVVAPRTDTQYF. The CDR3 DNA reads TGTGCCAGCTCACCACCCGTTGTGGCACCTAGGACAGATACGCAGTATTTT. Using reference TRBV18 and TRBJ2-3 for the parts outside the CDR3, the full variable domain is NAGVMQNPRHLVRRRGQEARLRCSPMKGHSHVYWYRQLPEEGLKFMVYLQKENIIDESGMPKERFSAEFPKEGPSILRIQQVVRGDSAAYFCASSPPVVAPRTDTQYFGPGTRLTVL.

V is TRBV18 and J is TRBJ1-3; D is possibly TRBD1 (5 bases). There are 18 residues in the CDR3. CDR1 is KGHSH and CDR2 is LQKENI in the germline V gene. V dropped 4 bases and J dropped 1 base, with 20 bases sitting between them. The CDR3 loop reads CASSRGHFGFSSGNTIYF. The CDR3 DNA is TGTGCCAGCTCACGGGGCCACTTTGGGTTCTCTTCTGGAAACACCATATATTTT.

J is TRBJ1-1 and V is TRBV7-9; TRBD1 matches at 8 bases. The germline gives CDR1 SEHNR, CDR2 FQNEAQ (reference sequence). This CDR3 contains 15 residues. Losses at the gene ends were 6 bases for V and 5 bases for J; bases not matched to a gene: 11. CDR3 amino acids: CASSPRQGRWTEAFF. CDR3 DNA sequence: TGTGCCAGCAGTCCTAGACAGGGGAGGTGGACTGAAGCTTTCTTT. The variable domain in full, with the rest retrieved from reference TRBV7-9 and TRBJ1-1, is DTGVSQNPRHKITKRGQNVTFRCDPISEHNRLYWYRQTLGQGPEFLTYFQNEAQLEKSRLLSDRFSAERPKGSFSTLEIQRTEQGDSAMYLCASSPRQGRWTEAFFGQGTRLTVV.

This chain joins TRBV19 and TRBJ2-1; 11 positions match TRBD2. Losses at the gene ends were 4 bases for V and 2 bases for J; bases not matched to a gene: 4. Germline CDR1 and CDR2: LNHDA and SQIVND (reference sequence). The CDR3 spans 16 residues. The CDR3: CASSNSGGAAYNEQFF. The CDR3, as DNA: TGTGCCAGTAGTAATAGCGGGGGGGCGGCCTACAATGAGCAGTTCTTC.

This clone occurred once. This chain joins TRBV11-2 and TRBJ2-5, with D possibly matching TRBD1 (6 bases). This CDR3 comprises 16 residues. CDR1 is SGHAT, CDR2 FQNNGV, per germline. V was trimmed by 3 bases and J by 0 bases, leaving 14 bases between them. CDR3 loop: CASSFTAGDNQETQYF. CDR3 sequence (DNA): TGTGCCAGCAGCTTTACCGCAGGGGATAACCAAGAGACCCAGTACTTC. Full variable domain (missing parts from reference TRBV11-2 and TRBJ2-5): EAGVAQSPRYKIIEKRQSVAFWCNPISGHATLYWYQQILGQGPKLLIQFQNNGVVDDSQLPKDRFSAERLKGVDSTLKIQPAKLEDSAVYLCASSFTAGDNQETQYFGPGTRLLVL.

This clone was counted a single time. This CDR3 is CASSLTTGTSGSGRETQYF. Here the CDR3 DNA reads TGTGCCAGCAGTTTAACCACCGGGACTAGCGGGAGTGGGAGAGAGACCCAGTACTTC. The chain couples TRBV27 to TRBJ2-5; 14 bases fit TRBD2. The V segment lost 2 bases and the J segment 4 bases; nucleotides outside the gene matches: 12. Germline values: CDR1 MNHEY, CDR2 SMNVEV (reference sequence). The CDR3 is made up of 19 amino acids.

J is TRBJ1-5 and V is TRBV30; 7 bases match TRBD1. Germline V gene lookup returns CDR1 GTSNPN and CDR2 SVGIG (reference sequence). This CDR3 has 17 amino acids. V lost 3 bases to trimming and J lost 0 bases; unmatched junction nucleotides: 11. This CDR3 reads CAWRSSEGAVSNQPQHF. CDR3 nucleotides: TGTGCCTGGAGAAGTTCGGAGGGGGCGGTTAGCAATCAGCCCCAGCATTTT.